The 9 T cell receptor beta chains below come from one sample, sequenced in a study of T cells after yellow fever vaccination. TCRdb independently ran MiXCR on the 5' RACE reads; one entry per CDR3 protein. The sample yields 120,000 or so distinct CDR3 sequences, under 9% seen once. The sequencing here drew on CD8+ T cells sorted from PBMCs, taken on the day of the yellow fever booster vaccination. Every receptor here comes from a man aged 18-30 years who received the YFV17D yellow fever vaccine.

In this sample, this clonotype turned up a few times. The chain carries TRBV28 and TRBJ1-5, with no clear D. The CDR3 has 15 amino acids. V shed 6 bases and J shed 2 bases, with 14 bases lying between them. CDR1 is MDHEN and CDR2 is SYDVKM in the germline V gene. Written as DNA, the CDR3 is TGTGCCAGCAGACGTGACCGGAGGGGCAATCAGCCCCAGCATTTT. Amino acids: CASRRDRRGNQPQHF.

The chain joins TRBV10-1 to TRBJ2-1; D is perhaps TRBD1 or TRBD2 (5 bases each). The CDR3 extends over 20 amino acids. V was pared by 2 bases and J by 8 bases, with 31 bases between. The V gene's germline CDR1 is WNHNN and CDR2 SYGVQD (reference sequence). CDR3 bases: TGCGCCAGCAGTGAGCCCAAAGCCGCCTTCGGGACCCGCTCGGTCGATGAGCAGTTCTTC. This gives the protein CASSEPKAAFGTRSVDEQFF.

This clonotype was detected a few times. This chain joins TRBV6-6 and TRBJ2-2, with 10 bases that match TRBD1. This CDR3 region has 16 residues. In germline, CDR1 is MNHNY, CDR2 SVGAGI (reference sequence). Unmatched junction bases numbered 9, after V lost 6 bases and J lost 5 bases. Here the CDR3 reads CASREFRDRGTGELFF. CDR3 sequence (DNA): TGTGCCAGCAGAGAGTTCCGGGACAGGGGAACCGGGGAGCTGTTTTTT.

The table lists this clonotype with a few counts. This chain joins TRBV14 and TRBJ2-3; D gene ambiguous. The CDR3 is 17 amino acids. V lost 3 bases to trimming and J lost 3 bases, with 19 bases between them. The germline V gene encodes CDR1 SGHDN and CDR2 FVKESK. Here the CDR3 reads CASSHASSRVGTDTQYF. The CDR3 DNA is TGTGCCAGCAGCCATGCCTCCTCTAGAGTGGGAACAGATACGCAGTATTTT.

This CDR3 reads CASSLGHLTGELFF. CDR3 nucleotide sequence: TGTGCCAGCAGCCTGGGACACCTCACCGGGGAGCTGTTTTTT. The J gene is TRBJ2-2, the V gene TRBV27, with D possibly TRBD1 on 6 matching bases. Trimming shortened V by 6 bases and J by 4 bases, and 12 bases separated the two germline ends. The CDR3 is 14 residues long. Germline V gene data show CDR1 as MNHEY and CDR2 as SMNVEV (reference sequence).

The rearrangement uses TRBV7-8 and TRBJ2-7; D is undetermined. The CDR3 length is 14 residues. Germline V gene sequence: CDR1 SGHVS, CDR2 FQNEAQ. The V and J ends lost 5 bases and 2 bases respectively, with 13 bases between them. In DNA, the CDR3 is TGTGCCAGCAGCCCGTGGGTGGGTGCCTACGAGCAGTACTTC. Translating gives CASSPWVGAYEQYF.

This clonotype occurred many times. V is TRBV13 and J is TRBJ2-2; D ambiguous. The V gene's germline CDR1 is PRHDT and CDR2 FYEKMQ (reference sequence). This CDR3 region has 13 residues. V was shortened by 1 base and J by 6 bases, with 6 bases between the two germline ends. CDR3 in DNA: TGTGCCAGCAGCTTAGATGGCCCCGGGGAGCTGTTTTTT. Its translation is CASSLDGPGELFF.

This clonotype was counted only a few times. The chain carries TRBV19 and TRBJ2-3, with unresolved D. V gave up 3 bases and J gave up 2 bases, with 12 bases separating them. CDR3 size: 15 residues. The germline V gene has CDR1 LNHDA and CDR2 SQIVND (reference sequence). This chain's CDR3 is CASSMGSIPTDTQYF. The CDR3 DNA is TGTGCCAGTAGTATGGGGTCCATCCCCACAGATACGCAGTATTTT.

This clonotype was seen only a few times. V usage is TRBV12-3 or TRBV12-4 and J usage is TRBJ1-1; TRBD1 might be the D (6 bases). The length of the CDR3 is 14 residues. The V and J ends lost 3 bases and 1 base respectively, with 9 bases between them. The CDR3 loop is CASSFGQPNTEAFF. The CDR3 bases are TGTGCCAGCAGTTTTGGACAGCCGAACACTGAAGCTTTCTTT.